The 18 T cell receptor beta chains below were found in one sample sequenced in a study of T-cell memory formation after mild COVID-19. One entry per CDR3 protein results from TCRdb running MiXCR on the 5' RACE reads. The data hold some 410,000 distinct CDR3 sequences, with 20% to 25% observed a single time. Material: PBMCs or a T cell subset sorted from them (not recorded which). The origin of the receptors is an adult woman who had mild COVID-19 (a few samples of this study predate the infection). Cell type and time point are not known.

The chain joins TRBV6-6 to TRBJ1-1, with TRBD1 matching over 9 bases. J lost 3 bases, V lost 2 bases, and 10 bases had no gene match. This CDR3 comprises 17 residues. Germline-derived CDR1 and CDR2 are MNHNY and SVGAGI (reference sequence). CDR3 in amino acids: CASSYSRDRDLHTEAFF. The CDR3 DNA sequence: TGTGCCAGCAGTTACAGTCGGGACAGGGATTTGCACACTGAAGCTTTCTTT.

This clonotype has a handful of counts. Here the CDR3 DNA reads TGTGCCAGCAGCTTAGAGGGCAGCTGGGAGACCCAGTACTTC. Amino acids: CASSLEGSWETQYF. The J gene is TRBJ2-5, the V gene TRBV7-2, with D unresolved. Per the germline V gene, CDR1 is SGHTA and CDR2 is FQGNSA. This CDR3 has 14 amino acids. Trimming removed 1 base from V and 5 bases from J, with 11 bases in between.

This clonotype showed up just a few times. V gene TRBV12-3 or TRBV12-4 combines with J gene TRBJ2-1; 10 bases match TRBD2. The ends lost 5 bases at V and 5 bases at J; junction bases unmatched: 6. The CDR3 totals 15 residues. The CDR3 DNA is TGTGCCAGCAGTCGCAGCGGGGGGGGAAACAATGAGCAGTTCTTC. Protein sequence: CASSRSGGGNNEQFF.

The gene calls are TRBV20-1 and TRBJ2-3, with 7 bases fitting TRBD2. This CDR3 region has 16 residues. Germline CDR1 DFQATT, CDR2 SNEGSKA (reference sequence). Trimming at V came to 0 bases and at J to 4 bases, leaving 10 bases not matched to a gene. The CDR3 DNA reads as TGCAGTGCTAGAGATTTGGTTCGGCTAGCGGCAGATACGCAGTATTTT. It is translated as CSARDLVRLAADTQYF.

This clonotype was recorded a few times. The chain joins TRBV20-1 to TRBJ1-2; D is ambiguous. The germline V gene encodes CDR1 DFQATT and CDR2 SNEGSKA (reference sequence). V lost 3 bases and J 7 bases, leaving 9 bases between the germline ends. This CDR3 spans 11 amino acids. In DNA form, the CDR3 reads TGCAGTGCTAGGGCCGAGAGTGGCTACACCTTC. Encoded protein: CSARAESGYTF.

This clonotype was seen only a few times. The chain employs TRBV3-1 and TRBJ2-3; 8 nucleotides line up with TRBD1. This CDR3 spans 18 amino acids. V dropped 0 bases and J dropped 3; count of bases not matched to a gene: 11. Looked up from germline, CDR1 is LGHDT and CDR2 is YNNKEL (reference sequence). CDR3 nucleotide sequence: TGTGCCAGCAGCCAAGACCCTTTGGACAGGGAGTGGACAGATACGCAGTATTTT. Translated, it gives CASSQDPLDREWTDTQYF.

This clonotype showed up many times. The V gene is TRBV12-3 or TRBV12-4, the J gene TRBJ1-2, with 8 nucleotides matching TRBD1. V shed 5 bases and J 5 bases; nucleotides not matched to a gene: 13. This CDR3 has 16 amino acids. The CDR3 reads CASSKTTGTGRYGYTF. The CDR3 DNA reads as TGTGCCAGCAGTAAGACAACCGGGACAGGTCGATATGGCTACACCTTC.

The rearrangement links TRBV12-3 or TRBV12-4 to TRBJ2-1; tentative D call: TRBD2 (6 bases). This CDR3 is built from 14 residues. Trimming removed 6 bases from V and 10 bases from J, with 19 bases in between. CDR3 sequence (DNA): TGTGCCAGCAGCTTAACTAGTTCGGCGGGAGAGCAGTTCTTC. Translated, it gives CASSLTSSAGEQFF.

This clonotype was seen a handful of times. This chain connects TRBV20-1 to TRBJ2-1; TRBD2 might be the D (5 bases). Deletions cut 4 bases from V and 6 bases from J, with 10 bases between. CDR1 and CDR2 (germline): DFQATT, SNEGSKA (reference sequence). The CDR3 is 12 residues long. As DNA, the CDR3 is TGCAGTGCTATAGGACTTCTCAATGAGCAGTTCTTC. Amino acid sequence: CSAIGLLNEQFF.

The genes are TRBV7-6 and TRBJ2-7; TRBD2 aligns across 10 bases. J was trimmed by 2 bases and V by 4 bases; bases with no gene match: 5. This CDR3 has 15 amino acids. CDR1 and CDR2 from the germline V gene are SGHVS and FNYEAQ. CDR3 sequence: CASSSLAGGTYEQYF. In nucleotides, the CDR3 is TGTGCCAGCAGCTCGTTAGCGGGGGGTACCTACGAGCAGTACTTC.

This clonotype was seen more than once but under ten times. The chain links TRBV20-1 to TRBJ1-5; D call uncertain. Germline assignment: CDR1 DFQATT and CDR2 SNEGSKA (reference sequence). The CDR3 sequence is 15 residues long. The V gene lost 0 bases and the J gene lost 1 base, with 10 bases spanning the gap. The CDR3 spells CSARDLFSSNQPQHF. The CDR3 DNA sequence: TGCAGTGCTAGAGATCTTTTCAGCAGCAATCAGCCCCAGCATTTT.

Note on this clonotype: One end of the junction fails to match germline, which may point to a read error. The gene calls are TRBV7-6 and TRBJ1-1; 9 positions agree with TRBD1. Germline loops: CDR1 SGHVS, CDR2 FNYEAQ. CDR3 length: 14 residues. Written as DNA, the CDR3 is TGTGCCAGCAGGAAAGGACAGGGGAACACCGAAGCTTTCTTT. Protein: CASRKGQGNTEAFF.

This chain joins TRBV4-3 and TRBJ1-6, with 7 bases that match TRBD1. CDR3 length: 18 amino acids. CDR1 LGHNA and CDR2 YSLEER come from the germline V gene. The junction had 18 bases not matched to a gene; V was cut back by 3 bases and J by 10 bases. The CDR3 DNA reads TGCGCCAGCAGCCAGTCCCAGCCAGGGTACTCAGGGGGATCACCCCTCCACTTT. Residues: CASSQSQPGYSGGSPLHF.

This clonotype was seen a few times. The chain joins TRBV12-3 or TRBV12-4 to TRBJ2-5, with 11 nucleotides matching TRBD2. The CDR3 is 14 amino acids. V shed 3 bases and J 10 bases; nucleotides not matched to a gene: 7. The CDR3 protein is CASSLTLAGVHQYF. The DNA for the CDR3 is TGTGCCAGCAGTTTGACACTAGCGGGGGTCCACCAGTACTTC.

This sequence joins TRBV11-3 and TRBJ2-3; 10 bases are a match to TRBD2. Germline CDR1 SGHNT, CDR2 YENEEA. Trimming removed 5 bases from V and 2 bases from J; junction bases left unmatched: 10. The CDR3 totals 17 residues. The CDR3 sequence: CASSHDRTSGTTDTQYF. Here the CDR3 DNA reads TGTGCCAGCAGCCACGACCGGACTAGCGGAACCACAGATACGCAGTATTTT.

A few counts support this clonotype. The V call is TRBV5-1, the J call TRBJ1-4, with 8 bases that match TRBD1. CDR1 is SGHRS, CDR2 YFSETQ, per germline. CDR3 size: 16 residues. V lost 4 bases and J lost 2; bases outside the gene matches: 7. CDR3 DNA sequence: TGCGCCAGCAGCCGACAGGGGATTGGGACTAATGAAAAACTGTTTTTT. This codes for CASSRQGIGTNEKLFF.

The V and J genes are TRBV7-8 and TRBJ1-2; TRBD1 might be the D (5 bases). Per germline, CDR1 SGHVS and CDR2 FQNEAQ. This CDR3 is 15 amino acids long. V lost 5 bases to trimming and J lost 6 bases, with 19 bases between them. This CDR3 is CASSLWGDLKDGYTF. CDR3 DNA: TGTGCCAGCAGCCTCTGGGGGGACCTAAAGGATGGCTACACCTTC.

The J gene is TRBJ1-4, the V gene TRBV7-2; maybe TRBD1 (6 bases). Trimming pared 1 base from V and 4 bases from J, leaving 19 bases between. CDR1 and CDR2 (germline): SGHTA, FQGNSA. CDR3 length: 18 amino acids. In DNA form, the CDR3 reads TGTGCCAGCAGCTTAGATCATCAGATAAGGGGGGGTAATGAAAAACTGTTTTTT. Protein product: CASSLDHQIRGGNEKLFF.